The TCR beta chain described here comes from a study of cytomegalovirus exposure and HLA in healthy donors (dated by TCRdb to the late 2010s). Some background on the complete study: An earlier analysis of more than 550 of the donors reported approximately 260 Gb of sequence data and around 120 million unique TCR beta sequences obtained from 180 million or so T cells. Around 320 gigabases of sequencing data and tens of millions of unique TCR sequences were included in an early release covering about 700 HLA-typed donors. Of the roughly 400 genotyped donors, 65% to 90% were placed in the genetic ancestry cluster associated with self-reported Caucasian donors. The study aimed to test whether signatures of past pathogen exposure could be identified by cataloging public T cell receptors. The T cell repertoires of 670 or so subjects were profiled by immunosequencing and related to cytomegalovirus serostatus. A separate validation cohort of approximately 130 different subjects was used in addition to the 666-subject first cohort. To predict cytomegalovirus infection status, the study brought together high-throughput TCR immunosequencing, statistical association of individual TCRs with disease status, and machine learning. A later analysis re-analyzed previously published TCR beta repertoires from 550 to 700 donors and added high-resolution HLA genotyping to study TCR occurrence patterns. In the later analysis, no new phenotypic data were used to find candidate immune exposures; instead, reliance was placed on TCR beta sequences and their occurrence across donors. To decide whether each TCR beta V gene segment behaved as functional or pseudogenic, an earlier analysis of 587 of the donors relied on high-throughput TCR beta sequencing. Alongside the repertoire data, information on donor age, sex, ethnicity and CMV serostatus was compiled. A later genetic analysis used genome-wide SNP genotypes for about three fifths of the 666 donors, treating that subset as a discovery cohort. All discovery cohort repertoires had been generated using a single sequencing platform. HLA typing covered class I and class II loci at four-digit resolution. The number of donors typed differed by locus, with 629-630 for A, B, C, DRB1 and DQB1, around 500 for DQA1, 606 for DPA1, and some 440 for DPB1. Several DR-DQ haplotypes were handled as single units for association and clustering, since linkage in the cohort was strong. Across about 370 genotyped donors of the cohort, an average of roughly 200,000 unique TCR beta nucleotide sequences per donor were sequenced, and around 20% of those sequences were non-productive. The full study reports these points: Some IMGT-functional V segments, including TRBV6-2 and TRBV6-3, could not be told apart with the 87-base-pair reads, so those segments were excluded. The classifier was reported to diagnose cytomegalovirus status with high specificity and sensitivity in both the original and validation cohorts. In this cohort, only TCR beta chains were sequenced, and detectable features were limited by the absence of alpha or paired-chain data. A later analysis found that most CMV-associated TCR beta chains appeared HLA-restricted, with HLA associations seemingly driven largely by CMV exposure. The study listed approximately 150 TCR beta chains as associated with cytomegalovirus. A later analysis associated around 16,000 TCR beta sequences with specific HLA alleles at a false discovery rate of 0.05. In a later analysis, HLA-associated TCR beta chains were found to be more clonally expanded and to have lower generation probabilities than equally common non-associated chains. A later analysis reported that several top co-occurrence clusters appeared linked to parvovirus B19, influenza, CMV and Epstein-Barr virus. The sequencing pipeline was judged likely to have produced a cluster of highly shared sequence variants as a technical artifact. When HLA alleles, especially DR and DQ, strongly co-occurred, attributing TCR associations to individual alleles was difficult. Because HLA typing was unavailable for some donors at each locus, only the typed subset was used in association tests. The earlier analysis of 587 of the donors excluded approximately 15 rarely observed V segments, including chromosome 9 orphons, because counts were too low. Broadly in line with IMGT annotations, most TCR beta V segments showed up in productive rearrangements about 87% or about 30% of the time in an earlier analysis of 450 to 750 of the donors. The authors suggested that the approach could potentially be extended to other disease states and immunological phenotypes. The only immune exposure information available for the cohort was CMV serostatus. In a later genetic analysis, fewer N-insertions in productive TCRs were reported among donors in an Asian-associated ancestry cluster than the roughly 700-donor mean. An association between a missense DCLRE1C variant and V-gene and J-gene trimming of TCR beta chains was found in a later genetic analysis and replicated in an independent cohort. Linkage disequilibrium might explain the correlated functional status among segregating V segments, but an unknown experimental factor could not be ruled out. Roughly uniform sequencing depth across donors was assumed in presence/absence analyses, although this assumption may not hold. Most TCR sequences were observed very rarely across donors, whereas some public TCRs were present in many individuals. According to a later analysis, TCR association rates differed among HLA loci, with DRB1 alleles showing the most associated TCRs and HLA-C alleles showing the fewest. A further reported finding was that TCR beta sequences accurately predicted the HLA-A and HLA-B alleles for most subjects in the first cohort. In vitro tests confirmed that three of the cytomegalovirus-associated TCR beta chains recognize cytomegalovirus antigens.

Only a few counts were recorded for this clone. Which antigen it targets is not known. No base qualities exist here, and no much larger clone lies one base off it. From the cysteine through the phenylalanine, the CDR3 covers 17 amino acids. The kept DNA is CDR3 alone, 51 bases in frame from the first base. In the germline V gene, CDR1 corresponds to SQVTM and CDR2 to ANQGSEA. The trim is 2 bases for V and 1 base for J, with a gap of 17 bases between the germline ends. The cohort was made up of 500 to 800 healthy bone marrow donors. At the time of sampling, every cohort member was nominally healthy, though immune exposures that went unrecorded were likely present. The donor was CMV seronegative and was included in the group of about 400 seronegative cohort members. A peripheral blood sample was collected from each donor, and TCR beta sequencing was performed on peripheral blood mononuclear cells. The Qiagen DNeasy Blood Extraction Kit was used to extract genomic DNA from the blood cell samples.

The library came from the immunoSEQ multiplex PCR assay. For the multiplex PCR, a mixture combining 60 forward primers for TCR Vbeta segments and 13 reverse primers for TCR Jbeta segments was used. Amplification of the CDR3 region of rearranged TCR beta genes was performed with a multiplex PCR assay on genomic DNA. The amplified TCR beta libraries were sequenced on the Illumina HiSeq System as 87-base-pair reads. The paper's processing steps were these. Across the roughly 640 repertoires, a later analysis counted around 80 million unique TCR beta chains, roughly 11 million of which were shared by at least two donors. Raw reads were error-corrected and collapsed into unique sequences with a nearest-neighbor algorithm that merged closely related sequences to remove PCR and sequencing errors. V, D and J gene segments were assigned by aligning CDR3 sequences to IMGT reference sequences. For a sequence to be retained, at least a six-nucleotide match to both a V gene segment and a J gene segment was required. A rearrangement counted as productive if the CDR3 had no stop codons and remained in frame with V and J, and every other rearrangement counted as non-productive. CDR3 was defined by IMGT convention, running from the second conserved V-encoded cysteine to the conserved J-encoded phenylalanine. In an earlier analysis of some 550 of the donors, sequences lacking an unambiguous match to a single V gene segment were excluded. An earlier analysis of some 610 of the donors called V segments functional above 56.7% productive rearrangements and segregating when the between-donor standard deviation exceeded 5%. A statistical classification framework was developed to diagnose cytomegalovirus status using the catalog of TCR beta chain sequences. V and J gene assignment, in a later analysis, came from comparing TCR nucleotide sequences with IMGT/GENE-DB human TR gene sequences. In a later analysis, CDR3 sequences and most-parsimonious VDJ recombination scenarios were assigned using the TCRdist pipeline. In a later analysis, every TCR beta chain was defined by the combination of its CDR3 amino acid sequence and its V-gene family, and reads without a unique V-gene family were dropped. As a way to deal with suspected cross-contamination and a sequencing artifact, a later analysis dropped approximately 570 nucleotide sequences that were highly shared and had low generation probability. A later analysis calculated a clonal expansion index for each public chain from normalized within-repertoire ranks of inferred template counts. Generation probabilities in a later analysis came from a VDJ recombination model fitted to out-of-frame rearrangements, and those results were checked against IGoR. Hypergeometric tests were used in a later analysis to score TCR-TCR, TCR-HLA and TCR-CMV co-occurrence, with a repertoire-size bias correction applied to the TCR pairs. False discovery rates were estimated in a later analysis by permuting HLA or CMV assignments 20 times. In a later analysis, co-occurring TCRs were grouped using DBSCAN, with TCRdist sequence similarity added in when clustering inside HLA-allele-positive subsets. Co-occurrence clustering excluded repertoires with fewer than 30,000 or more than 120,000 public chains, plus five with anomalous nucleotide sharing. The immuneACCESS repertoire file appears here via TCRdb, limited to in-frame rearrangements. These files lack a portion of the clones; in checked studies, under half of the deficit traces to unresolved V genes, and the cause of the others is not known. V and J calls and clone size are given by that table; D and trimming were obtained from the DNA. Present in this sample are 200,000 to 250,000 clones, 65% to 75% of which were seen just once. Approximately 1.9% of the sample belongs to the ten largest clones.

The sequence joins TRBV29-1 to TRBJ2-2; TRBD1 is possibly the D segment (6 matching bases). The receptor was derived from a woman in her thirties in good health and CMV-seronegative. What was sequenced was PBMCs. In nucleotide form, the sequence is TGCAGCGTTGAAATCGTCAGGGGAGAGATGAACACCGGGGAGCTGTTTTTT. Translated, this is CSVEIVRGEMNTGELFF.